These T cell receptor beta chains were read from a single sample in a study of T cells in Graves' hyperthyroidism and ophthalmopathy. TCRdb processed the multiplex PCR reads anew with MiXCR; each CDR3 protein has one entry. The table lists hundreds of thousands of distinct CDR3 sequences, about 17% of them singletons. The sequenced sample was blood. These receptors were collected from a woman under 40 with Graves' hyperthyroidism. Each CDR3 is given with its conserved first and last residue. D genes are given only for firm matches. Only some rows state a clone size, as once, few, many or a class for expanded clones.

v_call: TRBV11-2
d_call: .
clone_size: many
j_call: TRBJ2-1
cdr3_nt: TGTGCCAGCAGCTTACAAGGGCCAAACAATGAGCAGTTCTTC
cdr3_aa: CASSLQGPNNEQFF

v_call: TRBV7-2
d_call: .
clone_size: many
j_call: TRBJ1-4
cdr3_nt: TGTGCCAGCAGCTCTACAGGGTTAAGTGAAAAACTGTTTTTT
cdr3_aa: CASSSTGLSEKLFF

v_call: TRBV19
d_call: .
clone_size: few
j_call: TRBJ1-1
cdr3_nt: TGTGCCAGTAGTATATACGAGGGAAGGACTGAAGCTTTCTTT
cdr3_aa: CASSIYEGRTEAFF

v_call: TRBV12-5
d_call: .
clone_size: many
j_call: TRBJ2-1
cdr3_nt: TGTGCTAGTGGGCGGGACTACAATGAGCAGTTCTTC
cdr3_aa: CASGRDYNEQFF

v_call: TRBV9
d_call: TRBD2
clone_size: many
j_call: TRBJ2-5
cdr3_nt: TGTGCCAGCAGTGAGGTAGCGGGAGGGCCTTGGGAGACCCAGTACTTC
cdr3_aa: CASSEVAGGPWETQYF

v_call: TRBV3-1
d_call: TRBD1
clone_size: .
j_call: TRBJ1-2
cdr3_nt: TGTGCCAGCAGCCTACATTTCGGACAGGGGATAAGCTACACCTTC
cdr3_aa: CASSLHFGQGISYTF

v_call: TRBV4-1
d_call: .
clone_size: .
j_call: TRBJ2-7
cdr3_nt: TGCGCCAGCAGCCAAGAATCTGGGCCCGGAGGGTACGAGCAGTACTTC
cdr3_aa: CASSQESGPGGYEQYF

v_call: TRBV10-3
d_call: TRBD2
clone_size: few
j_call: TRBJ2-5
cdr3_nt: TGTGCCATCAGTGAGGGTCTAGCGGGGAAAGAGACCCAGTACTTC
cdr3_aa: CAISEGLAGKETQYF

v_call: TRBV5-4
d_call: TRBD2
clone_size: .
j_call: TRBJ2-1
cdr3_nt: TGTGCCAGCAGCCGGGGACTAGCGTTCTATGAGCAGTTCTTC
cdr3_aa: CASSRGLAFYEQFF

v_call: TRBV20-1
d_call: TRBD1
clone_size: .
j_call: TRBJ2-2
cdr3_nt: TGCAGTGCTAGGGACAGGGAGGACACCGGGGAGCTGTTTTTT
cdr3_aa: CSARDREDTGELFF

v_call: TRBV2
d_call: TRBD2
clone_size: many
j_call: TRBJ2-7
cdr3_nt: TGTGCCAGCAGTGAAAGGGCTAGCGGGGCCTACGAGCAGTACTTC
cdr3_aa: CASSERASGAYEQYF

v_call: TRBV5-1
d_call: .
clone_size: .
j_call: TRBJ2-7
cdr3_nt: TGCGCCAGCAGCTTGGAACCCACACACTTAGTATACGAGCAGTACTTC
cdr3_aa: CASSLEPTHLVYEQYF

v_call: TRBV30
d_call: .
clone_size: .
j_call: TRBJ2-5
cdr3_nt: TGTGCCTGGAGTGTTATAGAGGGGACCCAGTACTTC
cdr3_aa: CAWSVIEGTQYF

v_call: TRBV28
d_call: .
clone_size: few
j_call: TRBJ1-1
cdr3_nt: TGTGCCAGCATCTCACAAATTTCTTTTTCTATAACTGAAGCTTTCTTT
cdr3_aa: CASISQISFSITEAFF

v_call: TRBV18
d_call: TRBD1
clone_size: many
j_call: TRBJ1-1
cdr3_nt: TGTGCCAGCTCATCCCGACAGGGGGACGCTTTAGTAGGAGCTTTCTTT
cdr3_aa: CASSSRQGDALVGAFF

v_call: TRBV7-3
d_call: TRBD1
clone_size: few
j_call: TRBJ1-1
cdr3_nt: TGTGCCAGCAGCCCCAGACAGGGGGCGGCCACTGAAGCTTTCTTT
cdr3_aa: CASSPRQGAATEAFF

v_call: TRBV5-5
d_call: .
clone_size: .
j_call: TRBJ1-1
cdr3_nt: TGTGCCAGCAGCTTGGGGGGAAGGGGATTCACTGAAGCTTTCTTT
cdr3_aa: CASSLGGRGFTEAFF

v_call: TRBV6-1
d_call: TRBD1
clone_size: many
j_call: TRBJ1-5
cdr3_nt: TGTGCCAGCAGCTCCGGACAGGTCAATCAGCCCCAGCATTTT
cdr3_aa: CASSSGQVNQPQHF

v_call: TRBV11-3
d_call: TRBD1
clone_size: many
j_call: TRBJ2-7
cdr3_nt: TGTGCCAGCAGCTTGGGATACAGGGGCGAGCAGTACTTC
cdr3_aa: CASSLGYRGEQYF

v_call: TRBV7-2
d_call: .
clone_size: many
j_call: TRBJ2-5
cdr3_nt: TGTGCCAGCAGCCAGGATAGTGAGACCCAGTACTTC
cdr3_aa: CASSQDSETQYF

v_call: TRBV15
d_call: .
clone_size: many
j_call: TRBJ2-3
cdr3_nt: TGTGCCACCAGCAGAGATCGCGCAGATACGCAGTATTTT
cdr3_aa: CATSRDRADTQYF

v_call: TRBV7-2
d_call: TRBD2
clone_size: many
j_call: TRBJ2-7
cdr3_nt: TGTGCCAGCAGCCTAGCGGGAGGTGAGGTCTACGAGCAGTACTTC
cdr3_aa: CASSLAGGEVYEQYF

v_call: TRBV6-1
d_call: .
clone_size: few
j_call: TRBJ1-5
cdr3_nt: TGTGCCAGCAGTTCCGGGACTCTTGATCAGCCCCAGCATTTT
cdr3_aa: CASSSGTLDQPQHF

v_call: TRBV5-1
d_call: TRBD1
clone_size: few
j_call: TRBJ1-1
cdr3_nt: TGCGCCAGCAGCTTGGGACAGGGTCCGGCTGAAGCTTTCTTT
cdr3_aa: CASSLGQGPAEAFF

v_call: TRBV28
d_call: TRBD2
clone_size: many
j_call: TRBJ2-5
cdr3_nt: TGTGCCAGCAGCCCCATAGCGGGAGAAGGAGAGACCCAGTACTTC
cdr3_aa: CASSPIAGEGETQYF

v_call: TRBV19
d_call: .
clone_size: many
j_call: TRBJ1-5
cdr3_nt: TGTGCCAGTAGTACCGCTAAGGGGCTGAATCAGCCCCAGCATTTT
cdr3_aa: CASSTAKGLNQPQHF

v_call: TRBV7-9
d_call: .
clone_size: few
j_call: TRBJ2-1
cdr3_nt: TGTGCCAGCAGCTTTAATAGAGAGGAGCTTCCCTCCAATGAGCAGTTCTTC
cdr3_aa: CASSFNREELPSNEQFF

v_call: TRBV12-3/TRBV12-4
d_call: .
clone_size: many
j_call: TRBJ2-5
cdr3_nt: TGTGCCAGCAGCCTCAGCCGACGGAGGGAGACCCAGTACTTC
cdr3_aa: CASSLSRRRETQYF

v_call: TRBV6-1
d_call: TRBD1
clone_size: many
j_call: TRBJ2-1
cdr3_nt: TGTGCCAGTAGACAGGGGTACTACAATGAGCAGTTCTTC
cdr3_aa: CASRQGYYNEQFF

v_call: TRBV10-3
d_call: .
clone_size: many
j_call: TRBJ2-3
cdr3_nt: TGTGCCATCAGTGATAGGGTGGCGGAGAGCACAGATACGCAGTATTTT
cdr3_aa: CAISDRVAESTDTQYF

v_call: TRBV6-1
d_call: TRBD1
clone_size: .
j_call: TRBJ1-3
cdr3_nt: TGTGCCAGCAGTGACGGAGGACAGGTGCATGGTACCATATATTTT
cdr3_aa: CASSDGGQVHGTIYF

v_call: TRBV2
d_call: .
clone_size: many
j_call: TRBJ2-5
cdr3_nt: TGTGCCAGCAGTGTGATGCAGGGGCAAGAGACCCAGTACTTC
cdr3_aa: CASSVMQGQETQYF

v_call: TRBV7-8
d_call: .
clone_size: many
j_call: TRBJ2-7
cdr3_nt: TGTGCCAGCAGGGGTGGAGGGATCGGCCGGGCCTACGAGCAGTACTTC
cdr3_aa: CASRGGGIGRAYEQYF

v_call: TRBV20-1
d_call: .
clone_size: many
j_call: TRBJ1-2
cdr3_nt: TGCAGTGCCTCAGGCAGTATCTATGGCTACACCTTC
cdr3_aa: CSASGSIYGYTF

v_call: TRBV28
d_call: .
clone_size: few
j_call: TRBJ2-7
cdr3_nt: TGTGCCAGCAGTTTAAGGGGCCGAACCACCTACGAGCAGTACTTC
cdr3_aa: CASSLRGRTTYEQYF

v_call: TRBV28
d_call: .
clone_size: few
j_call: TRBJ2-7
cdr3_nt: TGTGCCAGCAGCCACGGACTCCTAAGCTCCTACGAGCAGTACTTC
cdr3_aa: CASSHGLLSSYEQYF

v_call: TRBV7-9
d_call: .
clone_size: .
j_call: TRBJ1-5
cdr3_nt: TGTGCCAGCACCCTACAAGACGTGGACAGCCGTATACCCCCCAATCAGCCCCAGCATTTT
cdr3_aa: CASTLQDVDSRIPPNQPQHF

v_call: TRBV28
d_call: .
clone_size: many
j_call: TRBJ2-5
cdr3_nt: TGTGCCAGCAGACACGACTGGAATGAAGAGACCCAGTACTTC
cdr3_aa: CASRHDWNEETQYF

v_call: TRBV25-1
d_call: .
clone_size: many
j_call: TRBJ2-7
cdr3_nt: TGTGCCAGCACAGGGAATGGGTACGAGCAGTACTTC
cdr3_aa: CASTGNGYEQYF

v_call: TRBV2
d_call: .
clone_size: many
j_call: TRBJ1-5
cdr3_nt: TGTGCCAGCAGTGAGGGAACAGCTCGGAGCAATCAGCCCCAGCATTTT
cdr3_aa: CASSEGTARSNQPQHF

v_call: TRBV5-1
d_call: .
clone_size: few
j_call: TRBJ1-2
cdr3_nt: TGCGCCAGCAGCGCGGGTGAAGGAGGCTACACCTTC
cdr3_aa: CASSAGEGGYTF

v_call: TRBV7-9
d_call: .
clone_size: many
j_call: TRBJ2-5
cdr3_nt: TGTGCCAGCAGCTTAGGGACAATCAACCAAGAGACCCAGTACTTC
cdr3_aa: CASSLGTINQETQYF

v_call: TRBV20-1
d_call: TRBD1
clone_size: .
j_call: TRBJ1-2
cdr3_nt: TGCAGTGCTGCTCACAGGGGGCTGGCTAACTATGGCTACACCTTC
cdr3_aa: CSAAHRGLANYGYTF

v_call: TRBV12-3/TRBV12-4
d_call: .
clone_size: .
j_call: TRBJ2-1
cdr3_nt: TGTGCCAGCAGTTTCTGGTCAATACAGAACAATGAGCAGTTCTTC
cdr3_aa: CASSFWSIQNNEQFF

v_call: TRBV29-1
d_call: .
clone_size: few
j_call: TRBJ2-1
cdr3_nt: TGCAGCGTTAGCGGAGGGACCTACAATGAGCAGTTCTTC
cdr3_aa: CSVSGGTYNEQFF

v_call: TRBV20-1
d_call: .
clone_size: .
j_call: TRBJ2-5
cdr3_nt: TGCAGTGCTCGTACTAACACCGTCGAGACCCAGTACTTC
cdr3_aa: CSARTNTVETQYF

v_call: TRBV11-2
d_call: .
clone_size: many
j_call: TRBJ1-5
cdr3_nt: TGTGCCAGCAAGGCAGATAGCAATCAGCCCCAGCATTTT
cdr3_aa: CASKADSNQPQHF

v_call: TRBV9
d_call: .
clone_size: few
j_call: TRBJ2-7
cdr3_nt: TGTGCCAGCAGCGTGGACTCACGAGGTAACGAGCAGTACTTC
cdr3_aa: CASSVDSRGNEQYF